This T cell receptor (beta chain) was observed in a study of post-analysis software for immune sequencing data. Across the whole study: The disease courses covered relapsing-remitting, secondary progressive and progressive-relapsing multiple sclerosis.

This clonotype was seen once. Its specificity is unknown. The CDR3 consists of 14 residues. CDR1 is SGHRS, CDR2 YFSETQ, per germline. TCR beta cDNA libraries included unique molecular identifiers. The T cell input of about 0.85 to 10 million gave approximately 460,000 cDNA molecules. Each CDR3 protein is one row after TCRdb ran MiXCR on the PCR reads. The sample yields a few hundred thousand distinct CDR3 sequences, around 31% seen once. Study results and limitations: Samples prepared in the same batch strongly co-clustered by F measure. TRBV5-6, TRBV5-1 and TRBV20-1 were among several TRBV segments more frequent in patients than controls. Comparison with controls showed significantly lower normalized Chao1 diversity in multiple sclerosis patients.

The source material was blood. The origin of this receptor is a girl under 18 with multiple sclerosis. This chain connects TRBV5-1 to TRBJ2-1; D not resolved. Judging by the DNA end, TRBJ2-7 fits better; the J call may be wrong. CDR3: CASSSPERYNEQYF. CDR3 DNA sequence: TGCGCCAGCAGCTCCCCGGAGCGCTACAATGAGCAGTACTTC.